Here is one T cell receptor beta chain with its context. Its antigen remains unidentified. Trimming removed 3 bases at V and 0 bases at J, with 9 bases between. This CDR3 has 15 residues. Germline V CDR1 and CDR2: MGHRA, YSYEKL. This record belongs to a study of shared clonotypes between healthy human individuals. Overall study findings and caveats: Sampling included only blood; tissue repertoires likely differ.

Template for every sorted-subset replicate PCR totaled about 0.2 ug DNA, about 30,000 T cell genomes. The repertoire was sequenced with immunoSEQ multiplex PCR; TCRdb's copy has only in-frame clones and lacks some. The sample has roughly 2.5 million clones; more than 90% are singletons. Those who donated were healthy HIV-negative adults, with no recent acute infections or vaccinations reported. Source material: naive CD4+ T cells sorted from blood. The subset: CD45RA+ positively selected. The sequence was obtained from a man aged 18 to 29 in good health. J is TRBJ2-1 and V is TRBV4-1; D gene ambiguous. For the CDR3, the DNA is TGCGCCAGCAGCCACCTCCGAAGCTCCTACAATGAGCAGTTCTTC. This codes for CASSHLRSSYNEQFF.